This entry lists 2 T cell receptor beta chains sequenced from one sample in a study of cytomegalovirus exposure and HLA in healthy donors. Produced via immunoSEQ multiplex PCR; TCRdb's table is partial and in-frame only. Here the sample spans about 160,000 clones, 89% being singletons. The sequencing input was PBMCs. All receptors derive from a man aged 18 to 30 in good health and CMV-seropositive.

The gene calls are TRBV29-1 and TRBJ2-1; 11 bases are shared with TRBD2. This CDR3 is 13 amino acids long. Germline values: CDR1 SQVTM, CDR2 ANQGSEA. V lost 6 bases to trimming and J lost 5 bases; unmatched junction nucleotides: 3. CDR3 in amino acids: CSVTSGGNNEQFF. The CDR3 region has the DNA TGCAGCGTCACTAGCGGGGGAAACAATGAGCAGTTCTTC.

The genes are TRBV2 and TRBJ2-3, with TRBD2 matching 8 bases. Germline V gives CDR1 SNHLY, CDR2 FYNNEI. This CDR3 is built from 16 residues. V dropped 5 bases and J dropped 0; count of bases not matched to a gene: 7. CDR3 residues: CASSYPAGGSTDTQYF. CDR3 in DNA: TGTGCCAGCAGTTATCCGGCGGGAGGTAGCACAGATACGCAGTATTTT. The full variable domain, completed using reference TRBV2 and TRBJ2-3, is EPEVTQTPSHQVTQMGQEVILRCVPISNHLYFYWYRQILGQKVEFLVSFYNNEISEKSEIFDDQFSVERPDGSNFTLKIRSTKLEDSAMYFCASSYPAGGSTDTQYFGPGTRLTVL.